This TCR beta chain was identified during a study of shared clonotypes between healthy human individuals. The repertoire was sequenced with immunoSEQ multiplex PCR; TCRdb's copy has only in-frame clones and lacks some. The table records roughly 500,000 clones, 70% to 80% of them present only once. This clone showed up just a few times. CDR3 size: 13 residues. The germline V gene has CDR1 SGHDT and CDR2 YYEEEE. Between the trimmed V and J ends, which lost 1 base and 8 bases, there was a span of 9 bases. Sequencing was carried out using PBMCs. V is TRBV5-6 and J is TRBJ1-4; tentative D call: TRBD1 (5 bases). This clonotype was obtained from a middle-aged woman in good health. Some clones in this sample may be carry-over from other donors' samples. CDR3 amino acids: CASSLYGGEKLFF. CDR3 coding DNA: TGTGCCAGCAGCTTGTACGGGGGGGAAAAACTGTTTTTT.